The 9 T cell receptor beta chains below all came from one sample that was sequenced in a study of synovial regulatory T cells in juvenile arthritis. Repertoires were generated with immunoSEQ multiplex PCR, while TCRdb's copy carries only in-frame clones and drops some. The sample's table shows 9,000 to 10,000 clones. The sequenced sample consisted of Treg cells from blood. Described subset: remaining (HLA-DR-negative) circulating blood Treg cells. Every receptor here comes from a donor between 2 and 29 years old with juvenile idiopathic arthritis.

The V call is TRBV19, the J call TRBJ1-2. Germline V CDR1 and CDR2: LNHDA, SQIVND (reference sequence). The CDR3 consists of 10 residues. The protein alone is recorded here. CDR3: CASFDYGYTF.

The CDR3 loop reads CASRSPSSPYGYTF. The genes are TRBV6-6 and TRBJ1-2. CDR3 length: 14 amino acids. No DNA is given. Germline CDR1 is MNHNY and CDR2 is SVGAGI (reference sequence).

The CDR3 loop reads CASSLTGSTGELFF. The rearrangement uses TRBV5-6 and TRBJ2-2; there is no DNA to check the TCRdb D call of TRBD1. Germline lookup yields CDR1 SGHDT and CDR2 YYEEEE. The CDR3 has 14 residues. No DNA was logged.

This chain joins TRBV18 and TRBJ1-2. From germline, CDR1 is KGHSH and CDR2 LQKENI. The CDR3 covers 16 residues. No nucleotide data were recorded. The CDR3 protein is CASSPREWGAGYGYTF.

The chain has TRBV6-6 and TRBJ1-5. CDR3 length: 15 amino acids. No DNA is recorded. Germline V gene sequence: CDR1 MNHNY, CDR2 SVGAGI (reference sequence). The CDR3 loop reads CASSPRQYSNQPQHF.

This chain's CDR3 is CASSYSIPRREFF. This chain joins TRBV6-5 and TRBJ2-1. This CDR3 is 13 amino acids long. There is no recorded DNA. CDR1 MNHEY and CDR2 SVGAGI come from the germline V gene.

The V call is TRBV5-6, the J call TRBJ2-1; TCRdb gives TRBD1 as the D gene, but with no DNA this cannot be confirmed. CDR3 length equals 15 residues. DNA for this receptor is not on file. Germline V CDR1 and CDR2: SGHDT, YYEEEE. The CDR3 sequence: CASSLDGQPYNEQFF.

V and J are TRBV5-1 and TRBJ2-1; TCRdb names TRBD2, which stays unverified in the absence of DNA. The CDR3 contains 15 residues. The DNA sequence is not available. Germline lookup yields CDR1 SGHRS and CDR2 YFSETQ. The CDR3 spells CASSYVAGVSNEQFF.

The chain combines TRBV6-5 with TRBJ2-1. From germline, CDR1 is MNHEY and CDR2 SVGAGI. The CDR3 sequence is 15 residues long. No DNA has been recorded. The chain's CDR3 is CASSYGTSSYNEQFF.